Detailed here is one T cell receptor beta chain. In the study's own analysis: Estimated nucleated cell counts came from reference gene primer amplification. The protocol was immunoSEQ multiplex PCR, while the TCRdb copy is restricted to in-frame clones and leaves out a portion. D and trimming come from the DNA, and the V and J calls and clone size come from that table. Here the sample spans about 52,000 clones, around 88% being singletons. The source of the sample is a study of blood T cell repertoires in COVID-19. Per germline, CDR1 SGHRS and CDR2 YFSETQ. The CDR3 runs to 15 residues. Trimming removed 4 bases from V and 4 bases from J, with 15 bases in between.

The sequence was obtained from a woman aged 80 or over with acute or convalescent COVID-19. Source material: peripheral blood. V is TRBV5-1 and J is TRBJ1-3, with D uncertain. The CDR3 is CASSQPGGGGNTIYF. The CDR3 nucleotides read TGCGCCAGCAGCCAACCAGGAGGAGGAGGAAACACCATATATTTT.